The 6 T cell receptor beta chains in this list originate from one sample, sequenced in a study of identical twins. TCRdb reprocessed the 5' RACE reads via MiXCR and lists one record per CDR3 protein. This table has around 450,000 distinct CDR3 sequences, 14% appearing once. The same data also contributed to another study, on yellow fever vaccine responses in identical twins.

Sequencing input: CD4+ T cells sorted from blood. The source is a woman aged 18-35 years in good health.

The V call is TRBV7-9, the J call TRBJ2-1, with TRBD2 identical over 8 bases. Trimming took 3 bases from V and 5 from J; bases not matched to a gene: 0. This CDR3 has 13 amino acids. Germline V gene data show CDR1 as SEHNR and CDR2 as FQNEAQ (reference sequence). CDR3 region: CASSLTSDNEQFF. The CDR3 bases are TGTGCCAGCAGCTTGACTAGCGACAATGAGCAGTTCTTC. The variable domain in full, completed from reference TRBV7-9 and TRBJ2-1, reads DTGVSQNPRHKITKRGQNVTFRCDPISEHNRLYWYRQTLGQGPEFLTYFQNEAQLEKSRLLSDRFSAERPKGSFSTLEIQRTEQGDSAMYLCASSLTSDNEQFFGPGTRLTVL.

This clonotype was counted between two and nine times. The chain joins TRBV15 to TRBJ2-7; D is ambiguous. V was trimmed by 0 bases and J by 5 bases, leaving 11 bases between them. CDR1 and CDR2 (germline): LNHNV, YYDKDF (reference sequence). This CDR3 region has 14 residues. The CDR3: CATSRDRNGNEQYF. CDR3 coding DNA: TGTGCCACCAGCAGAGACCGGAATGGAAACGAGCAGTACTTC. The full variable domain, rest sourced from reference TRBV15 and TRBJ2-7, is DAMVIQNPRYQVTQFGKPVTLSCSQTLNHNVMYWYQQKSSQAPKLLFHYYDKDFNNEADTPDNFQSRRPNTSFCFLDIRSPGLGDTAMYLCATSRDRNGNEQYFGPGTRLTVT.

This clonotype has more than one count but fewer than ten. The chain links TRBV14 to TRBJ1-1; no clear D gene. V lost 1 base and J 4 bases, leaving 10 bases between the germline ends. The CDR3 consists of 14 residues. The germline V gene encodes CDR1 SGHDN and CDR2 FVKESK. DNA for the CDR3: TGTGCCAGCAGCCAAGGAGGTAGGGTCACTGAAGCTTTCTTT. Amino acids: CASSQGGRVTEAFF.

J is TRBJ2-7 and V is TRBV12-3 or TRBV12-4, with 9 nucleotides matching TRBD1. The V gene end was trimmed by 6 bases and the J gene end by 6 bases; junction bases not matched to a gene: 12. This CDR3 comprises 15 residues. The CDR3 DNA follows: TGTGCCAGCAGACCCGAGACAGGGGGTCCGAGCGAGCAGTACTTC. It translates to CASRPETGGPSEQYF.

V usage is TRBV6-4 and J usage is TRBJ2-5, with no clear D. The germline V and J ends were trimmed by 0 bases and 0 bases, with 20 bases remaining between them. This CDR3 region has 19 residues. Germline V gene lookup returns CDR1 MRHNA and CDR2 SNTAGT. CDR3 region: CASSDSSVCPKRDQETQYF. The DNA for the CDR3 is TGTGCCAGCAGTGACTCGTCGGTGTGCCCTAAAAGGGACCAAGAGACCCAGTACTTC.

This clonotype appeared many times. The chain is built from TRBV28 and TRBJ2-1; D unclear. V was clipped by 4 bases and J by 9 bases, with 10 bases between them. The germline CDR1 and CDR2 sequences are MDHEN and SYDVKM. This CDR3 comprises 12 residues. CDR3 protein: CASSSDTVEQFF. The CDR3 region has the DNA TGTGCCAGCAGTTCTGACACGGTTGAGCAGTTCTTC.